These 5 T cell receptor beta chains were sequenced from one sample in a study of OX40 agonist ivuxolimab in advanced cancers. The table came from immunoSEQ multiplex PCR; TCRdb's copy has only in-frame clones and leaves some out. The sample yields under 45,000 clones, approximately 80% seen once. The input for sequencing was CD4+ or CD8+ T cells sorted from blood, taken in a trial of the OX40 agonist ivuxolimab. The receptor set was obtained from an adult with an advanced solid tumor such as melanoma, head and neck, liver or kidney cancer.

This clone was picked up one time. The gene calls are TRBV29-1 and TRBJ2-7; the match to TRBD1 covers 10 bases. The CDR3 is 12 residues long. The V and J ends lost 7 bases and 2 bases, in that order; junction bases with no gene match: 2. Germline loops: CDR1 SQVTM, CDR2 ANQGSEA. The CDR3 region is CSEGQGPYEQYF. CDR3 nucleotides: TGCAGCGAGGGACAGGGGCCCTACGAGCAGTACTTC.

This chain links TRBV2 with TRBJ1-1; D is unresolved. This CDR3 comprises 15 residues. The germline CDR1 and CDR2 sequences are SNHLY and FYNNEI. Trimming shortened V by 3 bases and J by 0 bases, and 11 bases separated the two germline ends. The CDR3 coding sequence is TGTGCCAGCAGTGACGAATCTGTCATGAACACTGAAGCTTTCTTT. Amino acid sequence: CASSDESVMNTEAFF.

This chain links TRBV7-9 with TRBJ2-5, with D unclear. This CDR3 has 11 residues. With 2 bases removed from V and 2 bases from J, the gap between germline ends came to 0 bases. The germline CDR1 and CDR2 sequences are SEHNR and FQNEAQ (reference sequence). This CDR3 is CASSLQETQYF. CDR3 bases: TGTGCCAGCAGCTTACAAGAGACCCAGTACTTC.

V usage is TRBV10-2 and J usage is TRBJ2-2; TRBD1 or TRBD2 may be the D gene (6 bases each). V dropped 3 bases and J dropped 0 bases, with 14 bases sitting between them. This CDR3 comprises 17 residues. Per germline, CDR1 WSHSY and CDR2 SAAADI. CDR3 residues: CASSDPYREANTGELFF. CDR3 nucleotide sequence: TGCGCCAGCAGTGACCCATACAGGGAGGCGAACACCGGGGAGCTGTTTTTT.

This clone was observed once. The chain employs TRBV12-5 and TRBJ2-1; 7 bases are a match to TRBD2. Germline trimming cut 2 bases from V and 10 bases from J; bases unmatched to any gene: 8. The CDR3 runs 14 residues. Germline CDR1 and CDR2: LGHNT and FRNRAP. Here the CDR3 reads CASGLSLMGGEQFF. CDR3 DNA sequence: TGTGCTAGTGGTTTGTCTCTCATGGGGGGGGAGCAGTTCTTC.